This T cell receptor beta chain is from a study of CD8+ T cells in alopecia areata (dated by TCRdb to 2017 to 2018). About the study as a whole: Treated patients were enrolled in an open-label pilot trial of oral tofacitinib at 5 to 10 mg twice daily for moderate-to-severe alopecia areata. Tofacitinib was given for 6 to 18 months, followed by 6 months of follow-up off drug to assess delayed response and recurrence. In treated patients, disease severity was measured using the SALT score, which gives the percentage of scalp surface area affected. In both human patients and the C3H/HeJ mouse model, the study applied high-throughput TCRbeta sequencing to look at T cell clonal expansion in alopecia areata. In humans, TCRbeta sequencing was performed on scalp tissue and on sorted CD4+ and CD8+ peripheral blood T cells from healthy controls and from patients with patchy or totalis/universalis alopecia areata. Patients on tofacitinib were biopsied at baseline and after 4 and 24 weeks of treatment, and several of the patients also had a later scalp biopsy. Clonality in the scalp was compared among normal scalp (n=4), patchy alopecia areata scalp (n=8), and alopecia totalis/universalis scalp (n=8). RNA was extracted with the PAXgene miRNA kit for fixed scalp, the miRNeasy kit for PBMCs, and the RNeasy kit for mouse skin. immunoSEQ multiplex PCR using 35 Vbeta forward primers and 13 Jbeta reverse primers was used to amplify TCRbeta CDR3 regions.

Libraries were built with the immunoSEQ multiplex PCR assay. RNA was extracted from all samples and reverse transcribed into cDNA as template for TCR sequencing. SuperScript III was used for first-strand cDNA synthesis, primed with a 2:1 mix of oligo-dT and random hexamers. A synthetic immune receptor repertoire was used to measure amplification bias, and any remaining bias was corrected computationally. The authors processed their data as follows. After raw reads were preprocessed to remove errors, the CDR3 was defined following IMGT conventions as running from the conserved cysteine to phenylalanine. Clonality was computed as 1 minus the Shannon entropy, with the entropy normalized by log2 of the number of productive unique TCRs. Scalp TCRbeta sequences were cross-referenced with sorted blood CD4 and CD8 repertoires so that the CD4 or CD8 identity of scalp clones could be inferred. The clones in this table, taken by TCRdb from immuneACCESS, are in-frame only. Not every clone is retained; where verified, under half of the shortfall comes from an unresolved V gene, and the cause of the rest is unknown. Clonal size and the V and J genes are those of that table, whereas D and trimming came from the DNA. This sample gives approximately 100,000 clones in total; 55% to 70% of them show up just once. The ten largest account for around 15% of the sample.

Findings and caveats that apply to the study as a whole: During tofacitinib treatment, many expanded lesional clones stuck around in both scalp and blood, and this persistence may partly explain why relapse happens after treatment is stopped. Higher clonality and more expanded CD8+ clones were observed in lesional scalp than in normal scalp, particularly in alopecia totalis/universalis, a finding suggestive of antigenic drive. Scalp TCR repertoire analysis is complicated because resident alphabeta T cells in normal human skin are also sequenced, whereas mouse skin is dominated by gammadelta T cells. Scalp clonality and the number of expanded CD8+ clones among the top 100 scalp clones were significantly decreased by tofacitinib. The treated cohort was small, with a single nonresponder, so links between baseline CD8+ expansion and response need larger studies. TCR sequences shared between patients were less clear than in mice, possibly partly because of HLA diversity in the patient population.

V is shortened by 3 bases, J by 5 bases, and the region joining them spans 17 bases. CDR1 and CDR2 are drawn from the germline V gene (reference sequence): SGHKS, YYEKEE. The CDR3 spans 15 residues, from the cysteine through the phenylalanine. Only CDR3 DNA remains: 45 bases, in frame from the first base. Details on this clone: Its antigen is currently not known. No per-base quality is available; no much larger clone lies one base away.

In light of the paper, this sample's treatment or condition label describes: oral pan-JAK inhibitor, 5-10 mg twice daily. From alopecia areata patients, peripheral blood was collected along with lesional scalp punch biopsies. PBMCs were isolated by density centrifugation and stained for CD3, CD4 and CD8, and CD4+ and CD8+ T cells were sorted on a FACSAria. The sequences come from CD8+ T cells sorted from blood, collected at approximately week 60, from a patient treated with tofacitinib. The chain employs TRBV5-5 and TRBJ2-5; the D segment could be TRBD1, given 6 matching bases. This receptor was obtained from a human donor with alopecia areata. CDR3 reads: CASSSDSLTGETQYF. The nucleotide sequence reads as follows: TGTGCCAGCAGCTCGGACAGCCTGACGGGGGAGACCCAGTACTTC. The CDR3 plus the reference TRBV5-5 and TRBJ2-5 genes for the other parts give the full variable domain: DAGVTQSPTHLIKTRGQQVTLRCSPISGHKSVSWYQQVLGQGPQFIFQYYEKEERGRGNFPDRFSARQFPNYSSELNVNALLLGDSALYLCASSSDSLTGETQYFGPGTRLLVL.